This T cell receptor beta chain was sequenced during a study of a mutant IDH1 vaccine in newly diagnosed glioma. This CDR3 comprises 14 residues. The ends were cut back, 8 bases at V and 4 bases at J, with 17 bases in the middle. Germline loops: CDR1 WSHSY, CDR2 SAAADI. The repertoire was sequenced with immunoSEQ multiplex PCR; TCRdb's copy has only in-frame clones and lacks some. The sample contains about 66,000 clones, about 84% of which appear only once. Time point given: week 11, during vaccination. Mutant IDH1 20-mer peptide, at 300 ug, made up each vaccine dose, with topical imiquimod. A word on this clone: Its antigen remains unknown.

This chain uses TRBV10-2 with TRBJ2-5; D perhaps matches TRBD2 (5 bases). The TCR was taken from a man aged 25 to 45 with glioma. This specimen consisted of PBMCs, obtained from a glioma patient whose treatment included an IDH1 peptide vaccine. The CDR3, as DNA: TGCGCCAGCGCAGGACTGATTCAGCTAGAGACCCAGTACTTC. Translating gives CASAGLIQLETQYF.